The rows below give T cell receptor beta chains drawn from one sample of a study of blood T cell repertoires in COVID-19. The assay was immunoSEQ multiplex PCR, and TCRdb's table has in-frame clones only and misses some. The repertoire has hundreds of thousands of clones, roughly 80% of them found once; the top ten carry roughly a tenth. Sequenced input: peripheral blood. These receptors were collected from a woman aged 45-59 years who had recovered from COVID-19. CDR3s include the opening cysteine and the closing phenylalanine or tryptophan. D genes are given only for firm matches. Size tells how often a clone was seen (once, few, many) or the class of an expanded clone, and some rows leave it out.

d_call	v_call	clone_size	j_call	cdr3_aa	cdr3_nt
TRBD2	TRBV25-1	-	TRBJ2-1	CASSQAGPYNEQFF	TGTGCCAGCAGTCAAGCGGGACCCTACAATGAGCAGTTCTTC
-	TRBV6-2/TRBV6-3	few	TRBJ1-1	CASSYGAKNTEAFF	TGTGCCAGCAGTTACGGGGCAAAGAACACTGAAGCTTTCTTT
TRBD2	TRBV20-1	-	TRBJ2-1	CSASKGGLAYNEQFF	TGCAGTGCTAGTAAGGGGGGACTAGCCTACAATGAGCAGTTCTTC
TRBD1	TRBV28	-	TRBJ1-4	CASRGQGGEKLFF	TGTGCGTCAAGGGGACAGGGGGGAGAAAAACTGTTTTTT
-	TRBV5-1	-	TRBJ1-2	CASSLGQRNYGYTF	TGCGCCAGCAGCTTGGGACAGAGAAACTATGGCTACACCTTC
TRBD1	TRBV28	-	TRBJ1-6	CASSFGISGTGGSPLHF	TGTGCCAGCAGTTTCGGCATTTCCGGGACAGGGGGTTCACCCCTCCACTTT
-	TRBV11-1	once	TRBJ2-2	CASSLVFQGSPGELFF	TGTGCCAGCAGCTTAGTATTCCAGGGGTCTCCCGGGGAGCTGTTTTTT
-	TRBV6-1	-	TRBJ2-4	CASSDRAFTLAKNIQYF	TGTGCCAGCAGTGACAGGGCTTTCACCCTAGCCAAAAACATTCAGTACTTC
TRBD1	TRBV18	-	TRBJ1-1	CASSGGTGVGTEAFF	TGTGCCAGCTCAGGTGGGACAGGGGTCGGCACTGAAGCTTTCTTT
-	TRBV23-1	-	TRBJ2-7	CASSRKPGISPSYEQYF	TGCGCCAGCAGTCGAAAACCAGGCATCTCCCCGTCCTACGAGCAGTACTTC
-	TRBV4-2	-	TRBJ1-3	CASSQDGTNSGNTIYF	TGTGCCAGCAGCCAAGACGGTACTAACTCTGGAAACACCATATATTTT
TRBD2	TRBV4-2	-	TRBJ2-3	CASSQGLAGAPTDTQYF	TGTGCCAGCAGCCAAGGGCTAGCGGGAGCCCCCACAGATACGCAGTATTTT
TRBD1	TRBV28	once	TRBJ2-1	CASSAGQGINEQFF	TGTGCCAGCAGCGCGGGACAGGGGATCAATGAGCAGTTCTTC
-	TRBV7-9	-	TRBJ2-1	CASSLRPNNEQFF	TGTGCCAGCAGCTTGAGGCCGAACAATGAGCAGTTCTTC
-	TRBV10-1	-	TRBJ1-4	CASSESIPYPTNEKLFF	TGCGCCAGCAGTGAGTCTATCCCTTATCCAACTAATGAAAAACTGTTTTTT
-	TRBV4-3	-	TRBJ2-3	CASSPDEGGPITDTQYF	TGCGCCAGCAGCCCTGATGAGGGGGGGCCCATCACAGATACGCAGTATTTT
TRBD1	TRBV4-2	-	TRBJ2-7	CASSQEWTGHEQYF	TGTGCCAGCAGCCAAGAGTGGACAGGGCACGAGCAGTACTTC
TRBD1	TRBV7-3	-	TRBJ2-7	CASSLGTGAGEQYF	TGTGCCAGCAGCTTAGGGACAGGGGCGGGCGAGCAGTACTTC
TRBD1	TRBV4-3	-	TRBJ2-2	CASSPRTGAGELFF	TGCGCCAGCAGCCCCCGGACAGGGGCCGGGGAGCTGTTTTTT
-	TRBV20-1	-	TRBJ1-2	CSASMGAGDGYTF	TGCAGTGCTAGTATGGGGGCCGGGGATGGCTACACCTTC
-	TRBV6-5	-	TRBJ1-6	CASSYSRGPYNSPLHF	TGTGCCAGCAGTTACTCCAGGGGTCCCTATAATTCACCCCTCCACTTT
-	TRBV18	few	TRBJ1-2	CASSPPLEAYGYTF	TGTGCCAGCTCACCACCGCTGGAGGCCTATGGCTACACCTTC
-	TRBV9	-	TRBJ1-1	CASSVALNTEAFF	TGTGCCAGCAGCGTAGCGCTAAACACTGAAGCTTTCTTT
TRBD1	TRBV5-6	few	TRBJ1-1	CASSLLGQGWTEAFF	TGTGCCAGCAGCTTGTTGGGACAGGGATGGACTGAAGCTTTCTTT
-	TRBV6-2/TRBV6-3	-	TRBJ2-1	CASSYGSGNEQFF	TGTGCCAGCAGTTACGGAAGCGGGAATGAGCAGTTCTTC
-	TRBV7-2	-	TRBJ1-2	CASSLAAGEGYGYTF	TGTGCCAGCAGCTTAGCGGCAGGGGAGGGCTATGGCTACACCTTC
-	TRBV21-1	few	TRBJ2-7	CASSRAGVFRAYEQYF	TGTGCCAGCAGCAGGGCAGGGGTTTTCCGGGCCTACGAGCAGTACTTC
TRBD1	TRBV28	-	TRBJ2-7	CASSLKAGTVISYEQYF	TGTGCCAGCAGTTTGAAAGCCGGGACAGTGATCTCCTACGAGCAGTACTTC
TRBD1	TRBV5-1	once	TRBJ2-3	CASRRQGLGTDTQYF	TGCGCCAGCAGAAGACAGGGGCTTGGCACAGATACGCAGTATTTT
TRBD1	TRBV5-1	-	TRBJ1-1	CASSVLTGTNTEAFF	TGCGCCAGCAGCGTATTGACAGGGACGAACACTGAAGCTTTCTTT